The T cell receptor (beta chain) under discussion was sequenced for a study of regulatory T cells in long-lasting Graves disease. Library construction for TCR beta used iRepertoire HTBI primers and Arm-PCR of CDR3 regions. From the multiplex PCR reads, TCRdb called clonotypes with MiXCR, one entry per CDR3 protein. The repertoire includes 200,000 to 250,000 distinct CDR3 sequences, about 17% of them detected once, and roughly a fifth sits in the top ten. This clonotype was recorded many times. Its target is unknown. The time point here: newly diagnosed GD, antithyroid drugs for less than 3 months. RNA extracted from PBMCs served as the sequencing template. Regarding the study as a whole: Persistent patients shared more public clonotypes (2,741) than newly diagnosed patients (about 940). Persistent disease samples used TRBV28, TRBJ1-2 and TRBJ2-5 preferentially.

V was cut by 0 bases and J by 2 bases, with 16 bases left in between. Germline V CDR1 and CDR2: MNHEY, SVGEGT. The CDR3 is 17 residues long. The chain combines TRBV6-2 or TRBV6-3 with TRBJ2-5; either TRBD1 or TRBD2 may fit D (5 bases each). The source is a female donor with Graves disease. Sequencing used peripheral blood mononuclear cells (PBMCs), obtained at new diagnosis, from a patient treated with antithyroid drugs. CDR3: CASSYSTAGTNQETQYF. CDR3 DNA sequence: TGTGCCAGCAGTTACTCAACGGCAGGGACGAATCAAGAGACCCAGTACTTC.